Listed here are 9 T cell receptor beta chains from one sample, sequenced in a study of CD8 T cells in Susac syndrome. An input of about 0.5 to 1 ug of RNA was subjected to reverse transcription using random hexamers. TCRdb re-derived calls from the immunoSEQ multiplex PCR reads in MiXCR, one entry per CDR3 protein. The sample yields more than 100,000 distinct CDR3 sequences, around 94% seen once. The sequenced sample was CD8+ T cells from PBMCs. Every receptor here comes from a human donor with Susac syndrome.

This chain links TRBV7-9 with TRBJ1-2; D unresolved. The V end was cut by 1 base, the J end by 4 bases, with 10 bases between. Germline assignment: CDR1 SEHNR and CDR2 FQNEAQ (reference sequence). The CDR3 sequence is 14 residues long. CDR3 bases: TGTGCCAGCAGCTTAGGGACGGACCCCTATGGCTACACCTTC. Its translation is CASSLGTDPYGYTF.

The J gene is TRBJ2-7, the V gene TRBV7-9; 11 nucleotides align to TRBD2. Losses at the gene ends were 4 bases for V and 5 bases for J; bases not matched to a gene: 7. The germline CDR1 and CDR2 sequences are SEHNR and FQNEAQ (reference sequence). CDR3 length: 15 amino acids. Here the CDR3 reads CASSYLAGGGDEQYF. DNA for the CDR3: TGTGCCAGCAGCTACCTAGCGGGGGGTGGTGACGAGCAGTACTTC.

The chain joins TRBV5-1 to TRBJ1-1, with 9 bases matching TRBD1. The CDR3 is made up of 15 amino acids. Per the germline V gene, CDR1 is SGHRS and CDR2 is YFSETQ. V gave up 0 bases and J gave up 4 bases; unmatched junction bases: 4. The CDR3 coding sequence is TGCGCCAGCAGCTTGGACAGGGGGCAGATCACTGAAGCTTTCTTT. Translating gives CASSLDRGQITEAFF.

The chain combines TRBV30 with TRBJ2-7; D possibly corresponds to TRBD1 (6 bases). V was trimmed by 3 bases and J by 0 bases, leaving 15 bases between them. The CDR3 runs to 15 residues. From germline, CDR1 is GTSNPN and CDR2 SVGIG (reference sequence). As DNA, the CDR3 is TGTGCCTGGAGCCCAGGGGCGAGACGCTCCTACGAGCAGTACTTC. Protein: CAWSPGARRSYEQYF.

The chain uses TRBV20-1 and TRBJ2-7; 9 bases map to TRBD2. CDR3 size: 13 residues. The germline V gene encodes CDR1 DFQATT and CDR2 SNEGSKA (reference sequence). The ends lost 6 bases at V and 3 bases at J; junction bases unmatched: 6. The CDR3 DNA follows: TGCAGTGCACTGACTAGCGGTGACTACGAGCAGTACTTC. Translation gives CSALTSGDYEQYF.

In this sample, this clonotype turned up once. The CDR3 is CASSQRRSAGGYFFYEQYF. The CDR3 bases are TGTGCCAGCAGCCAACGTCGCTCGGCGGGTGGATATTTTTTCTACGAGCAGTACTTC. The rearrangement uses TRBV14 and TRBJ2-7; maybe TRBD2 (5 bases). Germline lookup yields CDR1 SGHDN and CDR2 FVKESK. CDR3 length equals 19 residues. The V and J ends lost 2 bases and 3 bases respectively, with 26 bases between them.

The chain has TRBV7-9 and TRBJ2-5, with TRBD1 matching 12 bases. The germline CDR1 and CDR2 sequences are SEHNR and FQNEAQ (reference sequence). V lost 6 bases to trimming and J lost 4 bases; unmatched junction nucleotides: 9. The CDR3 is 16 amino acids. The CDR3 is CASSSRDRGRGETQYF. In DNA, the CDR3 is TGTGCCAGCAGTTCACGGGACAGGGGGCGCGGAGAGACCCAGTACTTC.

This chain links TRBV9 with TRBJ2-7; no firm D call. Germline CDR1 reads SGDLS; CDR2 reads YYNGEE. The CDR3 covers 15 residues. V shed 1 base and J shed 0 bases, with 11 bases lying between them. The CDR3 spells CASSVNPESSYEQYF. In DNA, the CDR3 is TGTGCCAGCAGCGTAAATCCCGAGAGCTCCTACGAGCAGTACTTC.

The chain's CDR3 is CASSPSSGGFYEQYF. The CDR3 DNA sequence: TGTGCCAGCAGCCCTTCTAGCGGGGGGTTCTACGAGCAGTACTTC. The J gene is TRBJ2-7, the V gene TRBV7-8, with 11 bases aligning to TRBD2. With 5 bases clipped from V and 3 bases from J, the junction kept 6 bases outside the gene matches. This CDR3 comprises 15 residues. CDR1 is SGHVS and CDR2 is FQNEAQ in the germline V gene. Variable domain in full (rest from reference TRBV7-8 and TRBJ2-7): GAGVSQSPRYKVAKRGQDVALRCDPISGHVSLFWYQQALGQGPEFLTYFQNEAQLDKSGLPSDRFFAERPEGSVSTLKIQRTQQEDSAVYLCASSPSSGGFYEQYFGPGTRLTVT.